This T cell receptor (beta chain) was captured by sequencing in a study of T cells in Graves' hyperthyroidism and ophthalmopathy. Study-wide background: Blood from the periphery was taken at initial diagnosis, before any treatment. Overall study results and limits: Researchers found most expanded thyroid clonotypes above 0.001 in blood as well. The authors' 13 V-J model separated ophthalmopathy from stable hyperthyroidism.

Note on this clonotype: Its antigen remains unidentified.

This CDR3 region has 15 residues. CDR1 and CDR2 from the germline V gene are WSHSY and SAAADI. V lost 0 bases to trimming and J lost 2 bases, with 8 bases between them. Regions amplified from RNA transcripts were the TCR beta CDR3 regions. When the TCR CDR3 underwent first-round RT-PCR, the HTBI primer set was used. In TCRdb, the multiplex PCR reads were re-called with MiXCR into one record per CDR3 protein. Among 450,000 to 650,000 distinct CDR3 sequences, less than 25% were seen once, and the ten largest hold approximately 26%. This TCR derives from a young man with Graves' hyperthyroidism. Sample: blood. The V gene is TRBV10-2, the J gene TRBJ1-5; D is perhaps TRBD1 (5 bases). CDR3 bases: TGCGCCAGCAGTGAGTCCGGGGGAGGCAATCAGCCCCAGCATTTT. The encoded protein is CASSESGGGNQPQHF.